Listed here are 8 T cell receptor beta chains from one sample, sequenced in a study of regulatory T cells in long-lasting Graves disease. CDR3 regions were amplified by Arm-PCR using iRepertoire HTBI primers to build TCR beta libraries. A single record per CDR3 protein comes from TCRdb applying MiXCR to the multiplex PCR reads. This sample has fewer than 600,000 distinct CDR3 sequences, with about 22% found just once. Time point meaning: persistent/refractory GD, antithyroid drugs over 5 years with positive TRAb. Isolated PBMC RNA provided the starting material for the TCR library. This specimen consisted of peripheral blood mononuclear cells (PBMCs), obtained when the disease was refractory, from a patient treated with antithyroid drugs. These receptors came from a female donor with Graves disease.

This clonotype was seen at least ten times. The CDR3 sequence: CASSYLGEVGGYTF. Here the CDR3 DNA reads TGTGCCAGCAGTTACTTAGGGGAGGTAGGCGGCTACACCTTC. The V gene is TRBV6-2 or TRBV6-3, the J gene TRBJ1-2; D possibly corresponds to TRBD1 (5 bases). Germline V lookup: CDR1 MNHEY, CDR2 SVGEGT. The CDR3 spans 14 residues. Deletions cut 1 base from V and 8 bases from J, with 14 bases between.

The CDR3 loop reads CASSSMKNTEAFF. The CDR3 nucleotides are TGTGCCAGCAGCTCCATGAAGAACACTGAAGCTTTCTTT. The chain has TRBV7-9 and TRBJ1-1, with D hard to call. V lost 4 bases and J 1 base, leaving 7 bases between the germline ends. CDR3 length: 13 residues. Germline V gives CDR1 SEHNR, CDR2 FQNEAQ (reference sequence).

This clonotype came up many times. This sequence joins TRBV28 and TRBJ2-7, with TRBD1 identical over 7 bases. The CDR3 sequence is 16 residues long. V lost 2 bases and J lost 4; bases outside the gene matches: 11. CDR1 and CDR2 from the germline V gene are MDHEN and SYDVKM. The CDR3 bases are TGTGCCAGCAGTTTACCCAAGGGACAGCTGCCTTACGAGCAGTACTTC. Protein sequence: CASSLPKGQLPYEQYF.

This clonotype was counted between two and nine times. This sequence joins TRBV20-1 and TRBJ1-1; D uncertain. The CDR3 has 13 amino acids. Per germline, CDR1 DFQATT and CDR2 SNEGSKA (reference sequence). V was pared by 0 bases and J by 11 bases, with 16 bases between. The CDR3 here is CSARDGGRSVAFF. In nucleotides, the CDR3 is TGCAGTGCTAGAGATGGTGGGCGAAGCGTGGCTTTCTTT.

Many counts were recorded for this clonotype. The CDR3 protein is CSARTSNQPQHF. In DNA form, the CDR3 reads TGCAGTGCTAGGACCTCAAATCAGCCCCAGCATTTT. The chain couples TRBV20-1 to TRBJ1-5; D ambiguous. Germline CDR1 is DFQATT and CDR2 is SNEGSKA (reference sequence). Trimming took 3 bases from V and 4 from J, leaving 7 bases between them. The CDR3 consists of 12 residues.

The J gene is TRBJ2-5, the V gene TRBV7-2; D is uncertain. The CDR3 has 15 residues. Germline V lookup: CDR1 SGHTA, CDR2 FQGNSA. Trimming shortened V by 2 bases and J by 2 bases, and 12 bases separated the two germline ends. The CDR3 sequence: CASSLRSSEQETQYF. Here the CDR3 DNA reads TGTGCCAGCAGCTTAAGGTCCTCGGAGCAAGAGACCCAGTACTTC.

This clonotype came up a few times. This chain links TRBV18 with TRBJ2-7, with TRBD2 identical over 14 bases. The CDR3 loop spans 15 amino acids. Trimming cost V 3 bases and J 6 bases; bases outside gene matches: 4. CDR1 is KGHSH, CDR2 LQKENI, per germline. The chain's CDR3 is CASSPATSGRGEQYF. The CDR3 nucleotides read TGTGCCAGCTCACCGGCGACTAGCGGGAGGGGCGAGCAGTACTTC.

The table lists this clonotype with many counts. CDR3 amino acids: CASSMGGVSRETQYF. In nucleotides, the CDR3 is TGTGCCAGCAGTATGGGCGGGGTCTCCCGGGAGACCCAGTACTTC. This chain joins TRBV12-3 or TRBV12-4 and TRBJ2-5; a possible D gene is TRBD2 (6 bases). This CDR3 region has 15 residues. Trimming left V 5 bases short and J 5 bases short, with 18 bases between.